This T cell receptor (beta chain) is drawn from a study of shared clonotypes between healthy human individuals. The ends were cut back, 5 bases at V and 1 base at J, with 15 bases in the middle. Germline CDR1 is MDHEN and CDR2 is SYDVKM. CDR3 length: 15 residues. Method: immunoSEQ multiplex PCR; TCRdb's copy keeps in-frame clones and lacks some. This sample has about 1.1 million clones; approximately 80% occur once, and the top ten carry 0.55% to 0.7%. Material for sequencing was memory CD4+ T cells from PBMCs. Documented subset: CD45RA-negative fraction. The source is a man aged 18 to 35 in good health. Some clones in this sample may be carry-over from other donors' samples. The rearrangement links TRBV28 to TRBJ2-7; TRBD1 or TRBD2 may be the D gene (6 bases each). The CDR3 spells CASSRGGGLSYEQYF. The CDR3 bases are TGTGCCAGCAGTCGAGGTGGGGGGCTGTCCTACGAGCAGTACTTC.